This TCR beta chain is drawn from a study of T cell changes during pregnancy in multiple sclerosis. Regarding this clone: One end of the junction is discordant with germline, which a read error may explain.

Assay: immunoSEQ multiplex PCR; the TCRdb copy retains only in-frame clones and omits some. Of under 70,000 clones detected, approximately 92% appear once; the ten largest clones hold around 2%. The clonotype originates from a female donor in good health, enrolled as a control in a pregnancy study. This specimen was peripheral blood, taken in the third trimester of pregnancy.

Written as DNA, the CDR3 is TGTGCCAGCGACAGACGGGGGACCCAGGCTGAGGCTTTCTTT. Translation: CASDRRGTQAEAFF. The rearrangement joins TRBV9 to TRBJ1-1; maybe TRBD1 (5 bases). Germline V gives CDR1 SGDLS, CDR2 YYNGEE. The CDR3 runs 14 residues.